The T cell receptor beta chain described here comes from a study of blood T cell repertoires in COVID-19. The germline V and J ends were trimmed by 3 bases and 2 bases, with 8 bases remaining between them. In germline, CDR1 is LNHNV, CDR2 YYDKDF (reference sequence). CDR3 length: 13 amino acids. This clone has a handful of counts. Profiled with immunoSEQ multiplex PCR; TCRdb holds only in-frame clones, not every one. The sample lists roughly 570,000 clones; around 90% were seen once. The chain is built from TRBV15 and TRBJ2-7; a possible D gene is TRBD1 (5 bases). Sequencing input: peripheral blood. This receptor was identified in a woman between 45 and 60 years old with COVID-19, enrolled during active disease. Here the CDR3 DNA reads TGTGCCACCAGCAGGGACACCGCCTACGAGCAGTACTTC. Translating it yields CATSRDTAYEQYF.